This record covers a single TCR beta chain. Its target is not known. Assay: immunoSEQ multiplex PCR; the TCRdb copy retains only in-frame clones and omits some. Of approximately 160,000 clones detected, 85% to 90% appear once; the ten largest clones hold about 6%. Trimming took 0 bases from V and 5 from J; bases not matched to a gene: 3. The CDR3 has 15 amino acids. The germline V gene encodes CDR1 SGHRS and CDR2 YFSETQ. This specimen belongs to a study of cytomegalovirus exposure and HLA in healthy donors. Study-wide findings and caveats: It was reported that the classifier diagnosed cytomegalovirus status with high specificity and sensitivity in both the original and validation cohorts.

The rearrangement links TRBV5-1 to TRBJ2-7; 12 nucleotides line up with TRBD1. This sequence originates from a woman aged 30 to 39 in good health and CMV-seronegative. Sequencing was performed on PBMCs. The CDR3 spells CASSLEGQGADEQYF. CDR3 in DNA: TGCGCCAGCAGCTTGGAGGGACAGGGGGCGGACGAGCAGTACTTC.